This TCR beta chain is from a study of T cells in Graves' hyperthyroidism and ophthalmopathy. At the level of the study: Peripheral blood was secured at the point of initial diagnosis, before any treatment.

Amplification of TCR beta CDR3 regions used RNA as the template. First-round RT-PCR with HTBI primers amplified the TCR CDR3 region. TCRdb recomputed calls from the multiplex PCR reads with MiXCR, one row per CDR3 protein. Here the sample spans hundreds of thousands of distinct CDR3 sequences, under 20% being singletons. Germline lookup yields CDR1 LNHDA and CDR2 SQIVND (reference sequence). This CDR3 has 15 residues. Trimming left V 7 bases short and J 1 base short, with 16 bases between. Study-wide findings and caveats: Expanded thyroid clonotypes (above 0.001) were mostly also found in blood.

There are many counts of this clonotype. Its antigen remains unidentified. Stable Graves' hyperthyroidism denoted no ophthalmopathy progression over 18 months. Diagnoses used clinical symptoms, serum thyroxine and TRAb, thyroid ultrasound and orbital computed tomography. The chain couples TRBV19 to TRBJ1-1; D is ambiguous. The material sequenced was blood. This clonotype originated in a woman under 40 with Graves' hyperthyroidism. The chain's CDR3 is CASTAPLWANTEAFF. The CDR3 DNA is TGTGCCAGTACCGCGCCCCTTTGGGCGAACACTGAAGCTTTCTTT.